The rows below give T cell receptor beta chains drawn from one sample of a study of human T cells and chemical hapten exposure. TCRdb passed the RACE reads through MiXCR, listing each CDR3 protein once. The table includes under 120,000 distinct CDR3 sequences, approximately 10% detected once. The sequencing used whole blood, collected in connection with sensitization to the hapten diphenylcyclopropenone (DPC). All receptors come from a woman between 40 and 50 years old with alopecia areata. Some clones in this sample may be carry-over from other donors' samples. The CDR3 runs from the conserved cysteine through the conserved F or W. D genes are given only for firm matches. Expanded clones are given a class, and other clones once, few, many or no size at all.

size	V	D	J	DNA	CDR3
-	TRBV29-1	TRBD1	TRBJ1-4	TGCAGCGCCGGACAGGGCACTAATGAAAAACTGTTTTTT	CSAGQGTNEKLFF
-	TRBV7-2	-	TRBJ2-3	TGTGCCAGCAGCTCGGGCCCCACGCAGTATTTT	CASSSGPTQYF
few	TRBV7-8	-	TRBJ2-7	TGTGCCAGCAGCTTAGCGGGGGACACCTACGAGCAGTACTTC	CASSLAGDTYEQYF
few	TRBV29-1	TRBD2	TRBJ2-5	TGCAGCGTGTCCGTAGCGGGAGCGCGGGAGACCCAGTACTTC	CSVSVAGARETQYF
-	TRBV18	-	TRBJ2-5	TGTGCCAGCTCTACCCGACAGATCCAAGAGACCCAGTACTTC	CASSTRQIQETQYF
many	TRBV28	-	TRBJ1-5	TGTGCCAGCAGTACTCGGGACACCGGTGGGTTTCAGCCCCAGCATTTT	CASSTRDTGGFQPQHF
many	TRBV3-1	-	TRBJ2-1	TGTGCCAGCAGCCAAGCTAGCGTCAATGAGCAGTTCTTC	CASSQASVNEQFF
-	TRBV27	-	TRBJ1-6	TGTGCCAGCAGTTTCCTTAGCAGTAAGAGTAATTCACCCCTCCACTTT	CASSFLSSKSNSPLHF
-	TRBV19	TRBD1	TRBJ2-1	TGTGCCAGTAGTATTTTTGGACAGGGGAACAATGAGCAGTTCTTC	CASSIFGQGNNEQFF
many	TRBV6-2/TRBV6-3	TRBD2	TRBJ2-3	TGTGCCGCCCGAGCGGGGGACCCCGGGGATACGCAGTATTTT	CAARAGDPGDTQYF
few	TRBV12-3/TRBV12-4	-	TRBJ2-3	TGTGCCAGCAAGCGCACAGATACGCAGTATTTT	CASKRTDTQYF
few	TRBV5-5	TRBD1	TRBJ2-6	TGTGCCAGCAGCCCCGGACAGGGCGGAAACTCTGGGGCCAACGTCCTGACTTTC	CASSPGQGGNSGANVLTF
few	TRBV12-3/TRBV12-4	-	TRBJ1-1	TGTGCCAGCAGCCCAGGGTATCGGGCTTTCTTT	CASSPGYRAFF
few	TRBV29-1	TRBD1	TRBJ2-7	TGCAGCGTTGTTGCAGGGGGCCCCTACGAGCAGTACTTC	CSVVAGGPYEQYF
many	TRBV10-3	-	TRBJ2-7	TGTGCCATCAGTGGGGAGGCAGGGGCTTCCTACGAGCAGTACTTC	CAISGEAGASYEQYF
-	TRBV6-5	TRBD1	TRBJ1-1	TGTGCCAGCAGTTCCCCGACAGGGCCCCCTGAAGCTTTCTTT	CASSSPTGPPEAFF
many	TRBV21-1	-	TRBJ2-6	TGTGCCAGCAGCAATCGAAGGGATGCTGGGGCCAACGTCCTGACTTTC	CASSNRRDAGANVLTF
-	TRBV6-5	-	TRBJ2-1	TGTGCCAGCAGTCCTCGGGGGGCGGTGTCCTACAATGAGCAGTTCTTC	CASSPRGAVSYNEQFF
-	TRBV4-1	-	TRBJ1-5	TGCGCCAGCAGCCAAGATCAAAGGGGTCAGCCCCAGCATTTT	CASSQDQRGQPQHF
many	TRBV7-2	TRBD2	TRBJ2-1	TGTGCCAGCAGCCCGGCGCGGGAGCGGCATGAGCAGTTCTTC	CASSPARERHEQFF
many	TRBV11-2	TRBD2	TRBJ2-5	TGTGCCAGCAGCGATCCTAGCGGAAGAGAGACCCAGTACTTC	CASSDPSGRETQYF
few	TRBV15	TRBD2	TRBJ2-7	TGTGCCACCAGCAGACCTTCCGGGACTAGAGCCCACGAGCAGTACTTC	CATSRPSGTRAHEQYF
many	TRBV3-1	-	TRBJ2-7	TGTGCCAGCAGCCAAGCCGCGCAGGCGGGATTCTACTTC	CASSQAAQAGFYF
-	TRBV24-1	TRBD2	TRBJ2-7	TGTGCCACCAGTAGCGGGGGAAGCTCCTACGAGCAGTACTTC	CATSSGGSSYEQYF
few	TRBV7-2	TRBD1	TRBJ2-5	TGTGCCAGCAGCGCCCCCAGGGGGACCACCGACCAAGAGACCCAGTACTTC	CASSAPRGTTDQETQYF
many	TRBV7-2	-	TRBJ2-1	TGTGCCAGCAGCCGGGACCAGGGGACCTACAATGAGCAGTTCTTC	CASSRDQGTYNEQFF
many	TRBV7-2	TRBD1	TRBJ2-7	TGTGCCAGCAGCACCGGGACAGGGCCCTACGAGCAGTACTTC	CASSTGTGPYEQYF
few	TRBV10-3	-	TRBJ1-2	TGTGCCATCAGTGATGGTTGGGGAAGGGGCTACACCTTC	CAISDGWGRGYTF
many	TRBV6-2/TRBV6-3	-	TRBJ1-1	TGTGCCAGCAGTTACACTCCATTTGAGGCGGAGACTGAAGCTTTCTTT	CASSYTPFEAETEAFF
-	TRBV28	-	TRBJ1-3	TGTGCCAGCAGCTTGCTTGGAAACACCATATATTTT	CASSLLGNTIYF
once	TRBV7-2	-	TRBJ2-2	TGTGCCAGCAGCTTAAACCCACTTATGACGGGTGGGGAGCTGTTTTTT	CASSLNPLMTGGELFF
few	TRBV29-1	TRBD1	TRBJ1-1	TGCAGCGTTGATTACAGGGGGCACTTGAACACTGAAGCTTTCTTT	CSVDYRGHLNTEAFF
few	TRBV29-1	TRBD2	TRBJ2-7	TGCAGCGGTAGAGCGGGAAGCTACGAGCAGTACTTC	CSGRAGSYEQYF
many	TRBV5-1	-	TRBJ1-2	TGCGCCAGCAGCCCCCATGTAGGGGTTGGCTACACCTTC	CASSPHVGVGYTF
-	TRBV6-6	-	TRBJ1-4	TGTGCCAGCAGTGGGGCCGGGGAAACATTAAAACTGTTTTTT	CASSGAGETLKLFF
-	TRBV9	TRBD2	TRBJ2-4	TGTGCCAGCAGCGCTCTACCGGGACTAGGAAACATTCAGTACTTC	CASSALPGLGNIQYF
many	TRBV28	TRBD1	TRBJ2-7	TGTGCCAGCAGATCTACAGGGGGCCCCACCTACGAGCAGTACTTC	CASRSTGGPTYEQYF
many	TRBV6-6	-	TRBJ2-7	TGTGCCAGCAGTTTTCTCCCGGTAGAGCAGTACTTC	CASSFLPVEQYF
-	TRBV9	TRBD2	TRBJ2-5	TGTGCCAGCAGCTACCGGGACCAGCGGGGAGAGACCCAGTACTTC	CASSYRDQRGETQYF